The 24 T cell receptor beta chains reported below all come from one sample, sequenced in a study of T cell changes during pregnancy in multiple sclerosis. Here immunoSEQ multiplex PCR was the method, and the copy in TCRdb shows in-frame clones only, minus some. The sample includes 55,000 or so clones, approximately 90% of them seen just once. Sequencing was performed on CD4+ T cells from peripheral blood mononuclear cells, taken in the first trimester of pregnancy. Receptors were obtained from a female donor with multiple sclerosis, enrolled in a pregnancy study.

CDR3 protein: CASSQGWRGPANEKLFF. In DNA form, the CDR3 reads TGCGCCAGCAGCCAAGGTTGGAGGGGGCCAGCTAATGAAAAACTGTTTTTT. The rearrangement links TRBV4-3 to TRBJ1-4; the match to TRBD1 covers 7 bases. The V segment lost 1 base and the J segment 3 bases; nucleotides outside the gene matches: 8. Germline values: CDR1 LGHNA, CDR2 YSLEER. The CDR3 is made up of 17 amino acids.

This rearrangement joins TRBV10-3 to TRBJ2-3; D unclear. CDR1 and CDR2 (germline): ENHRY, SYGVKD. Trimming removed 6 bases from V and 5 bases from J, with 6 bases in between. This CDR3 region has 11 residues. The CDR3 sequence: CAISWQDTQYF. Written as DNA, the CDR3 is TGTGCCATCAGCTGGCAAGATACGCAGTATTTT.

V usage is TRBV11-2 and J usage is TRBJ2-1; 7 bases map to TRBD1. Germline values: CDR1 SGHAT, CDR2 FQNNGV. This CDR3 contains 13 residues. With 6 bases clipped from V and 13 bases from J, the junction kept 12 bases outside the gene matches. CDR3 DNA sequence: TGTGCCAGCAGTTCCGGACAGGCCCTTCTCCAGTTCTTC. It encodes CASSSGQALLQFF.

CDR3 sequence: CASRGGQGFPETQYF. In nucleotides, the CDR3 is TGTGCCAGCAGGGGAGGACAGGGGTTCCCAGAGACCCAGTACTTC. The V call is TRBV6-6, the J call TRBJ2-5; TRBD1 aligns across 9 bases. V shed 6 bases and J 4 bases; nucleotides not matched to a gene: 9. The CDR3 spans 15 residues. Germline CDR1 reads MNHNY; CDR2 reads SVGAGI (reference sequence).

The chain recombines TRBV5-6 with TRBJ1-1; D not certain. Trimming removed 1 base at V and 0 bases at J, with 7 bases between. Germline-derived CDR1 and CDR2 are SGHDT and YYEEEE. CDR3 length: 14 amino acids. CDR3 residues: CASSLTEMNTEAFF. The DNA of the CDR3 is TGTGCCAGCAGCTTGACAGAGATGAACACTGAAGCTTTCTTT.

The genes are TRBV5-4 and TRBJ1-4; possible D gene TRBD1, 5 bases. The CDR3 covers 16 residues. Germline V gives CDR1 SGHNT, CDR2 YYREEE (reference sequence). With 0 bases removed from V and 1 base from J, the gap between germline ends came to 10 bases. CDR3 protein: CASSLAGARTNEKLFF. For the CDR3, the DNA is TGTGCCAGCAGCTTGGCTGGGGCCAGAACTAATGAAAAACTGTTTTTT.

The chain combines TRBV5-6 with TRBJ1-1; no firm D call. With 4 bases removed from V and 1 base from J, the gap between germline ends came to 11 bases. The CDR3 is made up of 14 amino acids. Looked up from germline, CDR1 is SGHDT and CDR2 is YYEEEE. The CDR3 nucleotides are TGTGCCAGCAGCATACTCCAAAAGAACACTGAAGCTTTCTTT. This gives the protein CASSILQKNTEAFF.

This clone showed up just once. This sequence joins TRBV9 and TRBJ2-7; 10 bases fit TRBD2. The germline V gene encodes CDR1 SGDLS and CDR2 YYNGEE. The CDR3 contains 15 residues. With 2 bases clipped from V and 4 bases from J, the junction kept 6 bases outside the gene matches. CDR3 DNA sequence: TGTGCCAGCAGCGTTAGCGGGGGGACTCAGTACGAGCAGTACTTC. Its translation is CASSVSGGTQYEQYF.

This sequence joins TRBV5-1 and TRBJ1-5; TRBD1 agrees at 9 bases. This CDR3 spans 15 amino acids. Germline CDR1 SGHRS, CDR2 YFSETQ. The ends lost 0 bases at V and 2 bases at J; junction bases unmatched: 0. The CDR3 sequence is CASSLGDRGNQPQHF. CDR3 coding DNA: TGCGCCAGCAGCTTGGGGGACAGGGGCAATCAGCCCCAGCATTTT.

CDR3 coding DNA: TGCGCCAGCAGCCAAGTCGGTAGCCGCTCCTACGAGCAGTACTTC. It encodes CASSQVGSRSYEQYF. The genes are TRBV4-1 and TRBJ2-5; D is unclear. The DNA end is a closer match to TRBJ2-7, so the J assignment may be wrong. The germline CDR1 and CDR2 sequences are MGHRA and YSYEKL. There are 15 residues in the CDR3.

This clone was counted a single time. The chain has TRBV6-1 and TRBJ1-2; possible D gene TRBD1, 6 bases. The germline CDR1 and CDR2 sequences are MNHNS and SASEGT. Trimming took off 7 bases at V and 4 bases at J, with 13 bases between the two ends. The CDR3 runs to 13 residues. Here the CDR3 reads CASTRDRLYGYTF. In nucleotides, the CDR3 is TGTGCCAGCACCCGAGACAGGCTCTATGGCTACACCTTC.

This rearrangement joins TRBV7-2 to TRBJ2-1, with TRBD1 matching 7 bases. The V gene's germline CDR1 is SGHTA and CDR2 FQGNSA. The junction had 4 bases not matched to a gene; V was cut back by 2 bases and J by 9 bases. CDR3 length equals 13 residues. Here the CDR3 DNA reads TGTGCCAGCAGCTTATCGGCAGGGGGTGAGCAGTTCTTC. Its protein product is CASSLSAGGEQFF.

The chain joins TRBV2 to TRBJ1-2, with D uncertain. This CDR3 has 13 residues. Between the trimmed V and J ends, which lost 3 bases and 5 bases, there was a span of 10 bases. CDR1 and CDR2 from the germline V gene are SNHLY and FYNNEI. The CDR3 is CASSDEGDYGYTF. The CDR3 DNA is TGTGCCAGCAGTGACGAGGGCGATTATGGCTACACCTTC.

In DNA form, the CDR3 reads TGTGCCAGCAGCTCCGGACAGGGTTTGGGCTACACCTTC. It specifies CASSSGQGLGYTF. The V call is TRBV7-6, the J call TRBJ1-2; TRBD1 matches at 8 bases. Germline V CDR1 and CDR2: SGHVS, FNYEAQ. V was clipped by 4 bases and J by 8 bases; unmatched bases: 6. The CDR3 loop spans 13 amino acids.

The chain recombines TRBV7-7 with TRBJ2-1; 8 bases map to TRBD1. V lost 5 bases to trimming and J lost 8 bases; unmatched junction nucleotides: 11. The germline V gene encodes CDR1 SSHAT and CDR2 FNYEAQ (reference sequence). The CDR3 covers 15 residues. DNA for the CDR3: TGTGCCAGCAGCATTGGGACAGGCCGGGGCGATGAGCAGTTCTTC. It translates to CASSIGTGRGDEQFF.

V and J are TRBV18 and TRBJ1-1; a possible D gene is TRBD1 (5 bases). The ends were cut back, 6 bases at V and 1 base at J, with 18 bases in the middle. The CDR3 consists of 16 residues. Germline CDR1 and CDR2: KGHSH and LQKENI. The CDR3 DNA follows: TGTGCCAGCTCCTCCCAGGGCGGGGTGGCGAACACTGAAGCTTTCTTT. Encoded protein: CASSSQGGVANTEAFF.

A remark on this clone: At one end the junction does not follow the germline gene, possibly because of a read error. V and J are TRBV7-7 and TRBJ2-5; 7 bases are a match to TRBD2. The CDR3 is made up of 14 amino acids. Germline CDR1 reads SSHAT; CDR2 reads FNYEAQ (reference sequence). The DNA of the CDR3 is TGTGCTAGCAGCTTTTCGGGGGGTGAAGAGACCCAGTACTTC. It encodes CASSFSGGEETQYF.

The V gene is TRBV10-3, the J gene TRBJ2-5; 8 nucleotides align to TRBD1. V was pared by 10 bases and J by 0 bases, with 4 bases of the junction left unmatched. Per the germline V gene, CDR1 is ENHRY and CDR2 is SYGVKD. The CDR3 totals 13 residues. The CDR3 DNA reads as TGTGCCACAGGGGGCAGCTACCAAGAGACCCAGTACTTC. This gives the protein CATGGSYQETQYF.

The chain is built from TRBV30 and TRBJ1-5; D call uncertain. Trimming pared 0 bases from V and 3 bases from J, leaving 18 bases between. This CDR3 has 17 amino acids. Germline V gene sequence: CDR1 GTSNPN, CDR2 SVGIG (reference sequence). DNA for the CDR3: TGTGCCTGGAGTGTAAGGTTTGGGGAGCGGGCCAATCAGCCCCAGCATTTT. Amino acid sequence: CAWSVRFGERANQPQHF. Variable domain in full (rest from reference TRBV30 and TRBJ1-5): SQTIHQWPATLVQPVGSPLSLECTVEGTSNPNLYWYRQAAGRGLQLLFYSVGIGQISSEVPQNLSASRPQDRQFILSSKKLLLSDSGFYLCAWSVRFGERANQPQHFGDGTRLSIL.

This clone was recorded once. J is TRBJ2-5 and V is TRBV27; TRBD2 matches at 13 bases. V lost 3 bases, J lost 5 bases, and 9 bases stayed unmatched. Germline V gene data show CDR1 as MNHEY and CDR2 as SMNVEV (reference sequence). This CDR3 spans 17 amino acids. In nucleotides, the CDR3 is TGTGCCAGCAGTTTTCTACTAGCGGGAGGGCCAGGGGAGACCCAGTACTTC. Protein product: CASSFLLAGGPGETQYF.

The CDR3: CATSRDSGVNQPQHF. Written as DNA, the CDR3 is TGTGCCACCAGCAGAGATTCGGGGGTCAATCAGCCCCAGCATTTT. V usage is TRBV15 and J usage is TRBJ1-5, with D possibly being TRBD1 (5 bases). CDR3 length: 15 amino acids. V was trimmed by 0 bases and J by 3 bases, leaving 9 bases between them. The germline gives CDR1 LNHNV, CDR2 YYDKDF (reference sequence).

The chain combines TRBV2 with TRBJ1-2, with unresolved D. Per germline, CDR1 SNHLY and CDR2 FYNNEI. The CDR3 has 13 residues. V was shortened by 7 bases and J by 0 bases, with 9 bases between the two germline ends. Written as DNA, the CDR3 is TGTGCCAGCATTGTAACACCTAACTATGGCTACACCTTC. Translated, it gives CASIVTPNYGYTF.

This chain links TRBV7-9 with TRBJ1-4; no reliable D call. Between the trimmed V and J ends, which lost 5 bases and 3 bases, there was a span of 10 bases. The CDR3 sequence is 14 residues long. CDR1 and CDR2 (germline): SEHNR, FQNEAQ (reference sequence). Here the CDR3 DNA reads TGTGCCAGCAGCCTACGGAGTGCTAATGAAAAACTGTTTTTT. Its translation: CASSLRSANEKLFF.

The chain links TRBV5-5 to TRBJ1-2, with D maybe TRBD1 (6 bases). The V end was cut by 0 bases, the J end by 0 bases, with 6 bases between. The CDR3 runs to 14 residues. The germline CDR1 and CDR2 sequences are SGHKS and YYEKEE (reference sequence). The CDR3 nucleotides read TGTGCCAGCAGCTTGGACAGGGCTAACTATGGCTACACCTTC. It specifies CASSLDRANYGYTF.